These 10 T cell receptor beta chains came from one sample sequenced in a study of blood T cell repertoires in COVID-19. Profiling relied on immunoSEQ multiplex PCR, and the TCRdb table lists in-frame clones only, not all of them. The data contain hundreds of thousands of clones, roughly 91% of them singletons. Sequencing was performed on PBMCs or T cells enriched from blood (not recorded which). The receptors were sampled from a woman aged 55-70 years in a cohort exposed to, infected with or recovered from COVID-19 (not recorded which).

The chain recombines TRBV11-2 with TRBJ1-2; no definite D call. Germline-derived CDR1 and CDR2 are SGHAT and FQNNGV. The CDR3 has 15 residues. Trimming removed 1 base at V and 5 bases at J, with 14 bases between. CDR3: CASSLALGRTYGYTF. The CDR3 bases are TGTGCCAGCAGCTTAGCCCTGGGCAGAACTTATGGCTACACCTTC.

The CDR3 reads CAWSSPGGSHQPQHF. The CDR3 DNA reads TGTGCCTGGAGTTCCCCAGGGGGTTCTCATCAGCCCCAGCATTTT. The rearrangement links TRBV30 to TRBJ1-5, with 7 bases lining up with TRBD1. There are 15 residues in the CDR3. Trimming removed 2 bases from V and 5 bases from J; junction bases left unmatched: 9. Germline V gene lookup returns CDR1 GTSNPN and CDR2 SVGIG (reference sequence).

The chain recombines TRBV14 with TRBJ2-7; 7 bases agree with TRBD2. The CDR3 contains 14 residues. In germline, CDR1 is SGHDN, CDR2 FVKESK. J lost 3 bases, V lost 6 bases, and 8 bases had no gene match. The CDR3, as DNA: TGTGCCAGCAGAGGGAGGGGACCAAGCTACGAGCAGTACTTC. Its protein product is CASRGRGPSYEQYF.

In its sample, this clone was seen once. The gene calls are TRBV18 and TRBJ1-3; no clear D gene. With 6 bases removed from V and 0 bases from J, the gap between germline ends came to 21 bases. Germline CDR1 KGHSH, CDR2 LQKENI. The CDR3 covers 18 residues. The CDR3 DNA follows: TGTGCCAGCTCCCCGAGTGCAAGCGGACCGAACTCTGGAAACACCATATATTTT. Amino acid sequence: CASSPSASGPNSGNTIYF.

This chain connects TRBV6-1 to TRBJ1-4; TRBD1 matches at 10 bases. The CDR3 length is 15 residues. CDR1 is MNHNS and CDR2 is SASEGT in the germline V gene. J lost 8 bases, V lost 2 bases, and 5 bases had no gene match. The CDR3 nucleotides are TGTGCCAGCAGTGAACGACAGGGGGCGGGCGAAAAACTGTTTTTT. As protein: CASSERQGAGEKLFF.

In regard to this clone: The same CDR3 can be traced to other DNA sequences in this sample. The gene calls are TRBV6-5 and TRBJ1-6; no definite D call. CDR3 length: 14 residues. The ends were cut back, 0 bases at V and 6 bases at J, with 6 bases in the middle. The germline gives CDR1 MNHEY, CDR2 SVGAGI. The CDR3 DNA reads TGTGCCAGCAGTTACTCTCCAGTTAATTCACCCCTCCACTTT. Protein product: CASSYSPVNSPLHF.

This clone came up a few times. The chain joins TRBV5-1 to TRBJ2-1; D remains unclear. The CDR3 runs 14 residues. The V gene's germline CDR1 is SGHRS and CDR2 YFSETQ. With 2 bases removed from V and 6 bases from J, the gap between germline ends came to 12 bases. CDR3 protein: CASSFGVAPNEQFF. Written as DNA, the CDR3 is TGCGCCAGCAGCTTTGGAGTCGCCCCCAATGAGCAGTTCTTC.

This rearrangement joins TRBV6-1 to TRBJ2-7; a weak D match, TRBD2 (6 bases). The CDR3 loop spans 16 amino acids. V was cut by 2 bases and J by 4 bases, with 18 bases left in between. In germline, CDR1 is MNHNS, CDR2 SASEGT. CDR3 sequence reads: CASSEPGGTPLYEQYF. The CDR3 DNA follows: TGTGCCAGCAGTGAACCAGGCGGGACTCCCCTTTACGAGCAGTACTTC.

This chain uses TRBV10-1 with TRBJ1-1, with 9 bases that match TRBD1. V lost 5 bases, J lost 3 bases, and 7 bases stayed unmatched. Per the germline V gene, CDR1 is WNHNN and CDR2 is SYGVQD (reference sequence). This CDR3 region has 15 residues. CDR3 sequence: CASSPSTGGDTEAFF. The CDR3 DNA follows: TGCGCCAGCAGTCCCTCCACAGGGGGCGACACTGAAGCTTTCTTT.

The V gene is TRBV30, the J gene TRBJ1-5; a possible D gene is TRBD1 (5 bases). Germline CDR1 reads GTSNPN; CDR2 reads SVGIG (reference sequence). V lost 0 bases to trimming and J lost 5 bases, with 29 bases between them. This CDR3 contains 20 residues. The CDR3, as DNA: TGTGCCTGGAGTGTACGGAAGTGGTATTCAGGACAAAGAAGCGATCAGCCCCAGCATTTT. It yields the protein CAWSVRKWYSGQRSDQPQHF.